A single sample gave rise to the 5 T cell receptor beta chains below, sequenced in a study. MiXCR, applied by TCRdb to the RT-PCR reads, yields one record per CDR3 protein. In the table there are more than 600,000 distinct CDR3 sequences, 12% to 15% of which are singletons. The sample consisted of memory CD4+ T cells from blood. The receptors derive from a female donor in good health, serving as a healthy control.

This clonotype was detected ten times or more. The genes are TRBV20-1 and TRBJ2-7; tentative D call: TRBD2 (5 bases). V lost 2 bases and J 0 bases, leaving 11 bases between the germline ends. The germline CDR1 and CDR2 sequences are DFQATT and SNEGSKA (reference sequence). This CDR3 spans 14 amino acids. In DNA, the CDR3 is TGCAGTGCTAGACTCGGGGTTCTCTCCTACGAGCAGTACTTC. This gives the protein CSARLGVLSYEQYF.

CDR3 protein: CASSYSKPPSGNTIYF. In nucleotides, the CDR3 is TGTGCCAGCAGTTACTCGAAGCCCCCCTCTGGAAACACCATATATTTT. V is TRBV6-5 and J is TRBJ1-3, with D uncertain. CDR1 is MNHEY, CDR2 SVGAGI, per germline. The CDR3 loop spans 16 amino acids. Trimming removed 0 bases from V and 0 bases from J, with 9 bases in between.

This clonotype was counted ten times or more. The chain joins TRBV12-3 or TRBV12-4 to TRBJ2-1, with 9 bases identical to TRBD1. V dropped 7 bases and J dropped 13; count of bases not matched to a gene: 8. This CDR3 is 12 amino acids long. CDR3 amino acids: CASTEGQGLQFF. The CDR3 DNA is TGTGCCAGCACCGAAGGACAGGGGCTACAGTTCTTC.

The table lists this clonotype with a few counts. V usage is TRBV6-5 and J usage is TRBJ2-1; D gene unclear. CDR1 is MNHEY and CDR2 is SVGAGI in the germline V gene. V shed 6 bases and J shed 3 bases, with 18 bases lying between them. The CDR3 totals 16 residues. CDR3 sequence reads: CASRNAGASLYNEQFF. The CDR3 DNA follows: TGTGCCAGCAGGAACGCCGGCGCGAGCCTCTACAATGAGCAGTTCTTC.

The rearrangement uses TRBV6-2 or TRBV6-3 and TRBJ1-1; 8 bases agree with TRBD1. Trimming removed 6 bases from V and 11 bases from J; junction bases left unmatched: 11. CDR3 size: 13 residues. Germline assignment: CDR1 MNHEY and CDR2 SVGEGT. CDR3 sequence reads: CASSPPGQGRAFF. The CDR3 DNA follows: TGTGCCAGCAGCCCCCCCGGACAGGGAAGGGCTTTCTTT.